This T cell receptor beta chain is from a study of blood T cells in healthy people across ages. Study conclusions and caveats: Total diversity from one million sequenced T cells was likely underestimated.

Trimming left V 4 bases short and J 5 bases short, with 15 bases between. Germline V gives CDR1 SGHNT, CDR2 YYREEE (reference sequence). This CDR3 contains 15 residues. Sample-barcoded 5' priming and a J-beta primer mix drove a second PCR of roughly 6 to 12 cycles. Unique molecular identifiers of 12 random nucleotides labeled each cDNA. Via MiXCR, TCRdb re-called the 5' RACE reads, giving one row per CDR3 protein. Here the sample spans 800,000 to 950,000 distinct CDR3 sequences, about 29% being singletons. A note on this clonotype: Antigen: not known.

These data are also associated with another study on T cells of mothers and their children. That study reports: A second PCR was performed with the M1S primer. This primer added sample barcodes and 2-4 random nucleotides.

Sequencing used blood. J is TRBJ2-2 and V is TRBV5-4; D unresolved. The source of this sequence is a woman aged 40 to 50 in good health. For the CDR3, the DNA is TGTGCCAGCAGCCGTGGGGTCCAAGATACCGGGGAGCTGTTTTTT. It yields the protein CASSRGVQDTGELFF.